These T cell receptor beta chains were read from a single sample in a study of PD-1 blockade in classical Hodgkin lymphoma. The method was immunoSEQ multiplex PCR; TCRdb's version includes in-frame clones alone and lacks a portion of them. The sample consists of some 15,000 clones, about 78% of them appearing once. Sequences were derived from peripheral blood mononuclear cells (PBMCs), sampled before the second cycle of nivolumab. The receptor source for this set is a human donor with classical Hodgkin lymphoma. The CDR3 runs from the conserved cysteine through the conserved F or W.

TRBV5-1	TRBJ2-1	CASSLTDREQFF
TRBV19	TRBJ2-1	CASSRRTSGEQFF
TRBV7-2	TRBJ1-1	CASSSSMRGTEAFF
TRBV9	TRBJ2-3	CASSTTGGRDTQYF
TRBV14	TRBJ1-2	CASSNPGAPPYGYTF
TRBV29-1	TRBJ2-3	CSVESRRGRDTQYF
TRBV2	TRBJ2-7	CASKRNRPYEQYF
TRBV5-1	TRBJ2-2	CASSLVSGFTGELFF
TRBV6-5	TRBJ2-2	CASSYGDYGELFF
TRBV7-2	TRBJ2-3	CASRRDRVDTDTQYF
TRBV4-3	TRBJ2-1	CASSQDTLYNEQFF
TRBV7-2	TRBJ2-1	CASSLDSRSYNEQFF
TRBV11-2	TRBJ2-2	CASSLRGLSALFF
TRBV5-1	TRBJ1-2	CASSLNSANYGYTF
TRBV27	TRBJ2-7	CASRDNDYEQYF
TRBV18	TRBJ1-3	CASSPVPGQGANLFGNTIYF
TRBV7-6	TRBJ1-2	CASSLFLQGARNYGYTF
TRBV4-1	TRBJ2-2	CASSQEDGRPLSGELFF
TRBV2	TRBJ1-1	CASSRRMNTEAFF
TRBV7-6	TRBJ1-2	CASSLAQGAGHGYTF
TRBV5-7	TRBJ2-7	CASRDQGRTWRPYEQYF
TRBV9	TRBJ2-4	CASSSGQKKNIQYF
TRBV2	TRBJ1-2	CASTQGGGYTF
TRBV19	TRBJ2-5	CASSIPGQGSETQYF
TRBV2	TRBJ1-6	CASTLSGLYNSPLHF
TRBV5-1	TRBJ2-5	CASSLVGYGETQYF
TRBV14	TRBJ1-1	CASSQARLEAFF
TRBV6-5	TRBJ2-3	CASSYTTPWWDTQYF
TRBV6-6	TRBJ1-2	CAIWSVYGYTF
TRBV5-5	TRBJ2-7	CASSFRGISYEQYF
TRBV7-9	TRBJ2-7	CASSSPDSSYEQYF
TRBV11-2	TRBJ1-4	CASSLGALSNEKLFF
TRBV6-4	TRBJ2-3	CASSRTRFADTQYF
TRBV28	TRBJ2-2	CASTIRGELFF
TRBV27	TRBJ1-1	CASSPVRFRTGSNTEAFF
TRBV6-5	TRBJ2-2	CASRPGLAIGELFF
TRBV7-8	TRBJ2-4	CASSLLAGLVQYF
TRBV4-1	TRBJ1-4	CASSQHLGTGNEKLFF
TRBV19	TRBJ1-6	CASSTSLADNSPLHF
TRBV6-1	TRBJ1-5	CASIGQASLPQHF
TRBV6-4	TRBJ1-2	CASITRRVYGYTF
TRBV18	TRBJ1-5	CASSPGGYEPQHF
TRBV7-2	TRBJ1-1	CASSLGGADTEAFF
TRBV11-2	TRBJ2-2	CASSPGLTNTGELFF
TRBV15	TRBJ1-2	CATSGDRFFGGYTF
TRBV7-9	TRBJ2-7	CASSLGSLDYEQYF
TRBV28	TRBJ1-1	CASSLLGGAEAFF